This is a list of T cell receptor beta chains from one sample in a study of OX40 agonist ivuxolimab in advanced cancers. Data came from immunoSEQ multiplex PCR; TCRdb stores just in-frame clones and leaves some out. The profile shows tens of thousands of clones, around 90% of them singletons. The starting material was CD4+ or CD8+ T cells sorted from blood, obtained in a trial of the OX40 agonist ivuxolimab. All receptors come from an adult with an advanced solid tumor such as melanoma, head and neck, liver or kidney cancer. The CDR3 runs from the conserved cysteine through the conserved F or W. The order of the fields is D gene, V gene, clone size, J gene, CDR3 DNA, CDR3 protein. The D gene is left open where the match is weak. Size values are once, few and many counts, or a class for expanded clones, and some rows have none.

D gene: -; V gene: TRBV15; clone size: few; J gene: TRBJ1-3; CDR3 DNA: TGTGCCACCAGCCCTGAAGCTGGAAACACCATATATTTT; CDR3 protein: CATSPEAGNTIYF
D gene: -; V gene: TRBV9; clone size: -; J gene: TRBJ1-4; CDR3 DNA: TGTGCCAGCAGCGCTTCAGGACAGATTAATGAAAAACTGTTTTTT; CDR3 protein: CASSASGQINEKLFF
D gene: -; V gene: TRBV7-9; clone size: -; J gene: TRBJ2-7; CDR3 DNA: TGTGCCAGCAGCATACCCGGGCACTACGAGCAGTACTTC; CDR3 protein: CASSIPGHYEQYF
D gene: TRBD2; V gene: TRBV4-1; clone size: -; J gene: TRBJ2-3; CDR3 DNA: TGCGCCAGCAGCCACCCAATTCGACTAGCGGGGGAAGGAGATACGCAGTATTTT; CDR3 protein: CASSHPIRLAGEGDTQYF
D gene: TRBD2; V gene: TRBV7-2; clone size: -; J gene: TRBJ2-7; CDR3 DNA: TGTGCCAGCAGCTTAGAAGGACTAGCTCGGTACGAGCAGTACTTC; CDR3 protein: CASSLEGLARYEQYF
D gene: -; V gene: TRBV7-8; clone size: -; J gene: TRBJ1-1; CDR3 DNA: TGTGCCAGCAGCTCCGGGTGGAACACTGAAGCTTTCTTT; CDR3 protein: CASSSGWNTEAFF
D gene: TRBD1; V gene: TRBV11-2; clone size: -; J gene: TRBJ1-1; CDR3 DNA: TGTGCCAGCAGCTTACCGCGGACAGGGAGTTATTTCGACACTGAAGCTTTCTTT; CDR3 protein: CASSLPRTGSYFDTEAFF
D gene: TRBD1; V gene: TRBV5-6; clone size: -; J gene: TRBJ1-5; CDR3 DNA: TGTGCCAGCAGCCGGGACAGGGGGCAAGGTCAGCCCCAGCATTTT; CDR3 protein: CASSRDRGQGQPQHF
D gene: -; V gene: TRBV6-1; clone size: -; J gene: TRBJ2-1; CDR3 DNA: TGTGCCAGCAGTCCTCGGGGGAGCTCCTACAATGAGCAGTTCTTC; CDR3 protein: CASSPRGSSYNEQFF
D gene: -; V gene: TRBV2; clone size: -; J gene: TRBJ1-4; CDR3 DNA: TGTGCCAGCAGAGGACGGACAGAAAAACTGTTTTTT; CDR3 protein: CASRGRTEKLFF
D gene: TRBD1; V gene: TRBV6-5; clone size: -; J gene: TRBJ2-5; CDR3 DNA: TGTGCCAGCAGCCCGGGACAGGGTACGACCCAGTACTTC; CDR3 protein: CASSPGQGTTQYF
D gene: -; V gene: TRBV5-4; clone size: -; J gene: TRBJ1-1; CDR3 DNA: TGTGCCAGCAGCTCCGGGGTCAACACTGAAGCTTTCTTT; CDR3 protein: CASSSGVNTEAFF
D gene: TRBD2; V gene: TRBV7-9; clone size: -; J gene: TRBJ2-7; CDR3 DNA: TGTGCCAGCAGCCCGACTAGCGGAAACTCCTACGAGCAGTACTTC; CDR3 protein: CASSPTSGNSYEQYF
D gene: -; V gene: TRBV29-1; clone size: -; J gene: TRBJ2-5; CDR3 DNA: TGCAGCGTTGAAGGGGCCCTACCGCAGGCCCAGTACTTC; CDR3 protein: CSVEGALPQAQYF
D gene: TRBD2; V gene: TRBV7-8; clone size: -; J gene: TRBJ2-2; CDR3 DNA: TGTGCCAGCAGCTTAGAGACAACCAGCGGGAGGGTTTTCACCGGGGAGCTGTTTTTT; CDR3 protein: CASSLETTSGRVFTGELFF
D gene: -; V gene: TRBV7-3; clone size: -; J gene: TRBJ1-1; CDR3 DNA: TGTGCCAGCAGCTACACCGAGAACACTGAAGCTTTCTTT; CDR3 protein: CASSYTENTEAFF
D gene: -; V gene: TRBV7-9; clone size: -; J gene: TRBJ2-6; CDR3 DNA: TGTGCCAGCAGCTTATCCCCCTTGGTGGGGGCCAACGTCCTGACTTTC; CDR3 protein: CASSLSPLVGANVLTF
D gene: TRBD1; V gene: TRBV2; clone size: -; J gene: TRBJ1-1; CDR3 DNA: TGTGCCAGCAGTACTAAGACAGGGGGCGCGGGGGAGAATGAAGCTTTCTTT; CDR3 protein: CASSTKTGGAGENEAFF
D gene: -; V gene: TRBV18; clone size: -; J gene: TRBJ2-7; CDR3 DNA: TGTGCCAGCTCACCCTTCCCTTCACAGGATCCCTCCTACGAGCAGTACTTC; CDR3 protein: CASSPFPSQDPSYEQYF
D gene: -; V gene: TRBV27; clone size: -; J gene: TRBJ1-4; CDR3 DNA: TGTGCCAGCAGTCCCCGCGGGCAGGGAGGCGAAAAACTGTTTTTT; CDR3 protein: CASSPRGQGGEKLFF
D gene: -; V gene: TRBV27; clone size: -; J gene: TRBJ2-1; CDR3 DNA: TGTGCCAGCAGCCTGGGGGGAGGTGAGCAGTTCTTC; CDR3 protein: CASSLGGGEQFF
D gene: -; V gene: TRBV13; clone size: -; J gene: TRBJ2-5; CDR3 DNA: TGTGCCAGCAGCAGGGGTTTTGAGACCCAGTACTTC; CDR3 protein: CASSRGFETQYF
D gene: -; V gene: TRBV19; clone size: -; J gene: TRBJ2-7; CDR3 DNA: TGTGCCAGTAGTATAGATGTGGGGCCCTACGAGCAGTACTTC; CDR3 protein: CASSIDVGPYEQYF
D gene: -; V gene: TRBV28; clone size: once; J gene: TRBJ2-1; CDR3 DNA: TGTGCCAGCAGTTTACCAGTTTACAATGAGCAGTTCTTC; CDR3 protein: CASSLPVYNEQFF
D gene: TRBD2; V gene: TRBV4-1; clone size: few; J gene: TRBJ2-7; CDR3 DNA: TGCGCCAGCAGCCAAGGGACTAGCGGGAACTACGAGCAGTACTTC; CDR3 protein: CASSQGTSGNYEQYF
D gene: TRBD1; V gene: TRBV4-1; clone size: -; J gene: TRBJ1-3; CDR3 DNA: TGCGCCAGCAGCCACCCCGGGCAGGGGGTAGCCATATATTTT; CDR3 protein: CASSHPGQGVAIYF
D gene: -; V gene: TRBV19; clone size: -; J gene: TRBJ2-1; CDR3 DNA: TGTGCCAGTAGTGTTTATCGGAGTTGGGATGAGCAGTTCTTC; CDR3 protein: CASSVYRSWDEQFF
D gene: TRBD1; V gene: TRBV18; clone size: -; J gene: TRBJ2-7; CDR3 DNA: TGTGCCAGCTCACGGAACCCACCTGGGGACAGAGTCTACGAGCAGTACTTC; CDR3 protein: CASSRNPPGDRVYEQYF
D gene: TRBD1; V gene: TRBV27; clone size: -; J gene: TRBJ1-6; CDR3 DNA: TGTGCCAGTGGACAGGGGTCTCTCAGGACACCCCTCCACTTT; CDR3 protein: CASGQGSLRTPLHF
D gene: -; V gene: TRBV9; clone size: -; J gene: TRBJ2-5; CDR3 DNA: TGTGCCAGCAGCGTTGAGAGCCAAGAGACCCAGTACTTC; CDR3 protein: CASSVESQETQYF
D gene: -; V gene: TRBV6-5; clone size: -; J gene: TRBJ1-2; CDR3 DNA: TGTGCCAGCAGTCCCGACACCAACTATGGCTACACCTTC; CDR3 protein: CASSPDTNYGYTF
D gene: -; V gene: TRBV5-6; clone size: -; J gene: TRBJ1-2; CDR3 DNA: TGTGCCAGCAGCTTAGCGATGGGGGGGCCTGGCTACACCTTC; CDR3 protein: CASSLAMGGPGYTF
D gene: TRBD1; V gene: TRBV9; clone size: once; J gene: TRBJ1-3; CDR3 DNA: TGTGCCAGCAGCGCATGGGACAGGGGGTTTTCTGGAAACACCATATATTTT; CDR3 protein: CASSAWDRGFSGNTIYF
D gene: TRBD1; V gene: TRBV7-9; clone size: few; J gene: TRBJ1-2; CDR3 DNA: TGTGCCAGCAGTAATCCGGACAGGGAATTTCAGTATGGCTACACCTTC; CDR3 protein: CASSNPDREFQYGYTF
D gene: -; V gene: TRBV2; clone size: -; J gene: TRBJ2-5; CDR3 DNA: TGTGCCAGCAGCGATGGGGGAAAAGAGACCCAGTACTTC; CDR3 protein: CASSDGGKETQYF
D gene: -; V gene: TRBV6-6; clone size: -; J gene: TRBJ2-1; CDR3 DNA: TGTGCCAGCGTCACCGGGACAATGGGGAGGAATGAGCAGTTCTTC; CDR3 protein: CASVTGTMGRNEQFF
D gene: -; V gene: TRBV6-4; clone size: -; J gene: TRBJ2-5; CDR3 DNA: TGTGCCAGCAGTGAGACGATTCAAGAGACCCAGTACTTC; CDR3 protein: CASSETIQETQYF
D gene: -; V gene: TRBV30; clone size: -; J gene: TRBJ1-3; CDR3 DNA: TGTGCCTGGAGTGGAGAGGGGTCGAGTGGAAACACCATATATTTT; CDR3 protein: CAWSGEGSSGNTIYF
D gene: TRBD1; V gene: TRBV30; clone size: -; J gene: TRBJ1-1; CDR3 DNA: TGTGCCTGGAGGGAGACGGACAGGGGAGGCACTGAAGCTTTCTTT; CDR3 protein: CAWRETDRGGTEAFF
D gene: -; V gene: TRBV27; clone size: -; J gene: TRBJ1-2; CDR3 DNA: TGTGCCAGCAGTCCCGATATAGGGGATCGGGGCTATGGCTACACCTTC; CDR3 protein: CASSPDIGDRGYGYTF
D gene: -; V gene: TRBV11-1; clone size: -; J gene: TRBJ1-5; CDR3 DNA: TGTGCCAGCAGCTTAGGTGGTGGGAGCGATCAGCCCCAGCATTTT; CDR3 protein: CASSLGGGSDQPQHF
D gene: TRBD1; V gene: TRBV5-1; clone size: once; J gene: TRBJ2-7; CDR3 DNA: TGCGCCAGCAGCCCTGACAGGGCTAGGATCTACGAGCAGTACTTC; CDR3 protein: CASSPDRARIYEQYF
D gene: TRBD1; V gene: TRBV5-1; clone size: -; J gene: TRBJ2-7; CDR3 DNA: TGCGCCAGCAGCCTGGACAGGATCACCTACGAGCAGTACTTC; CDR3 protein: CASSLDRITYEQYF
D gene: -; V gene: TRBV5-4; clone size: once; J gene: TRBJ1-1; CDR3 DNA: TGTGCCAGCAGCTTTGGTTCCACTGAAGCTTTCTTT; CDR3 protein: CASSFGSTEAFF
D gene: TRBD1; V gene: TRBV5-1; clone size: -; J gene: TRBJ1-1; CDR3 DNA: TGCGCCAGCAGCTTTTTGGGGACAGAGTGGGGTGAAGCTTTCTTT; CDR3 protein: CASSFLGTEWGEAFF
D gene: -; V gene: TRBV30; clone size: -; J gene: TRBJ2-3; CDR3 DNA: TGTGCCTGGAGTTCAACTAGCTCTGATACGCAGTATTTT; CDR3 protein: CAWSSTSSDTQYF
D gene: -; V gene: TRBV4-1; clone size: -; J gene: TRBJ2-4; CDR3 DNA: TGCGCCAGCAGCGAAGGGCCATTAGCCAAAAACATTCAGTACTTC; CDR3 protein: CASSEGPLAKNIQYF
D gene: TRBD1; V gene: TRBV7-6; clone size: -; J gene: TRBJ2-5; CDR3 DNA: TGTGCCAGCCAGGGACAGCCGGGCTTGGAGACCCAGTACTTC; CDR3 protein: CASQGQPGLETQYF
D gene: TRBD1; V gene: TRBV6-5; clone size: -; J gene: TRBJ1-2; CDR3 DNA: TGTGCCAGCACCGACGGACAGGGAGCTAACTATGGCTACACCTTC; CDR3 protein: CASTDGQGANYGYTF
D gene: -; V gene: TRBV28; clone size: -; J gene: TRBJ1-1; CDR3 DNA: TGTGCCAGCAGTTTCGGACGGACAGAGAACACTGAAGCTTTCTTT; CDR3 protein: CASSFGRTENTEAFF
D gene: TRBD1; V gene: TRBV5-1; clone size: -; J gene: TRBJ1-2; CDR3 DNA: TGCGCCAGCAGCTCCTGGACAGGAGACTATGGCTACACCTTC; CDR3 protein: CASSSWTGDYGYTF
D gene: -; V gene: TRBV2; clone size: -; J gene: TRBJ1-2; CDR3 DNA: TGTGCCAGCAGTGATACACCCCTCTATGGCTACACCTTC; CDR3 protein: CASSDTPLYGYTF
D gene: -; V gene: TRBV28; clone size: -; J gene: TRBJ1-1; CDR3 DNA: TGTGCCAGCAATCCGCCGGTGGGGGGGATTGAAGCTTTCTTT; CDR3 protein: CASNPPVGGIEAFF
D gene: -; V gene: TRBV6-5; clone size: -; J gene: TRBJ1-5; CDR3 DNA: TGTGCCAGCAGTTACGGGGGAGGTAATCAGCCCCAGCATTTT; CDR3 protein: CASSYGGGNQPQHF
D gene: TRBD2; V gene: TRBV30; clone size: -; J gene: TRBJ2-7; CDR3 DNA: TGTGCCTGGAGCCCGGGACTAGCGGGAGGAGCCTACGAGCAGTACTTC; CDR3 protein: CAWSPGLAGGAYEQYF
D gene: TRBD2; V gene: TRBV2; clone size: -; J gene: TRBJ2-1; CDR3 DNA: TGTGCCAGCAGTGCGACTGGGGGACTATACAATGAGCAGTTCTTC; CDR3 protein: CASSATGGLYNEQFF
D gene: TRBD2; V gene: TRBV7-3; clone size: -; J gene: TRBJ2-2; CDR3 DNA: TGTGCCAGCAGCCGGGGTTGGCTAGCGGAGAACACCGGGGAGCTGTTTTTT; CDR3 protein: CASSRGWLAENTGELFF
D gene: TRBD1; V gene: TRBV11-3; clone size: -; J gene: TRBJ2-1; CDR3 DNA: TGTGCCAGCAGCTTAGGTGGGACAGGGGGCTCGGATGAGCAGTTCTTC; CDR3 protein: CASSLGGTGGSDEQFF
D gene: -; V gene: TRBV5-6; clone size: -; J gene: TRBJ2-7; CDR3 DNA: TGTGCCAGCAGCTTGGGCGGAGCGGAGCAGTACTTC; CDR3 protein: CASSLGGAEQYF
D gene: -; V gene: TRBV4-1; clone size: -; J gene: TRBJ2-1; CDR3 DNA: TGCGCCAGCAGCCCGACTGTGTTACAGGGATCCTACAATGAGCAGTTCTTC; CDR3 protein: CASSPTVLQGSYNEQFF